These 32 T cell receptor beta chains were all obtained from the same sample, sequenced in a study of Ad26.COV2.S vaccination and SARS-CoV-2 variants. Here immunoSEQ multiplex PCR was the method, and the copy in TCRdb shows in-frame clones only, minus some. The data show about 250,000 clones, around 87% seen once. Specified treatment: around 19 received Ad26.COV2.S at low or high dose, single or two shots; roughly five received placebo; per-sample allocation not given. Day 63 following the first vaccine or placebo injection was when the samples were taken. The sequences come from peripheral blood, collected in a trial of Ad26.COV2.S vaccine versus placebo. These receptors were obtained from a person aged 18-65 years who received the Ad26.COV2.S COVID-19 vaccine or a placebo.

The chain uses TRBV6-5 and TRBJ2-7; TRBD2 agrees at 11 bases. The V and J ends lost 4 bases and 5 bases, in that order; junction bases with no gene match: 7. Germline lookup yields CDR1 MNHEY and CDR2 SVGAGI. The length of the CDR3 is 15 residues. The CDR3 nucleotides read TGTGCCAGCAGTTCCGGGACTAGCGGACTGAACGAGCAGTACTTC. As protein: CASSSGTSGLNEQYF.

The chain uses TRBV5-1 and TRBJ1-3; D is ambiguous. Trimming removed 4 bases at V and 0 bases at J, with 11 bases between. The V gene's germline CDR1 is SGHRS and CDR2 YFSETQ. This CDR3 region has 15 residues. The CDR3 is CASSETVLSGNTIYF. CDR3 nucleotide sequence: TGCGCCAGCAGCGAAACAGTTCTCTCTGGAAACACCATATATTTT. Filled out from reference TRBV5-1 and TRBJ1-3, the complete variable domain reads KAGVTQTPRYLIKTRGQQVTLSCSPISGHRSVSWYQQTPGQGLQFLFEYFSETQRNKGNFPGRFSGRQFSNSRSEMNVSTLELGDSALYLCASSETVLSGNTIYFGEGSWLTVV.

A note on this clone: Other DNA sequences in this sample translate to the same CDR3. The rearrangement uses TRBV27 and TRBJ2-3; D remains unclear. This CDR3 comprises 13 residues. The germline CDR1 and CDR2 sequences are MNHEY and SMNVEV (reference sequence). V lost 3 bases to trimming and J lost 1 base, with 5 bases between them. As DNA, the CDR3 is TGTGCCAGCAGTTTCCTTGGCACAGATACGCAGTATTTT. The encoded protein is CASSFLGTDTQYF.

The rearrangement joins TRBV2 to TRBJ2-3; 15 nucleotides agree with TRBD2. The CDR3 sequence is 19 residues long. V lost 1 base, J lost 8 bases, and 13 bases stayed unmatched. Germline V gives CDR1 SNHLY, CDR2 FYNNEI. As DNA, the CDR3 is TGTGCCAGCAGTGAAGAGGGGCCCTGGACTAGCGGGAGGGCCGGTACGCAGTATTTT. This encodes CASSEEGPWTSGRAGTQYF.

This clone was picked up one time. This chain connects TRBV11-3 to TRBJ2-4; TRBD2 agrees at 14 bases. The CDR3 is 18 residues long. Germline CDR1 SGHNT, CDR2 YENEEA. Germline trimming cut 3 bases from V and 0 bases from J; bases unmatched to any gene: 4. This CDR3 is CASSLGLAGVGAKNIQYF. CDR3 bases: TGTGCCAGCAGCTTGGGACTAGCGGGGGTCGGAGCCAAAAACATTCAGTACTTC.

The chain uses TRBV9 and TRBJ2-7; possibly TRBD2 for D (7 bases). The CDR3 runs 14 residues. CDR1 is SGDLS and CDR2 is YYNGEE in the germline V gene. Trimming took off 2 bases at V and 3 bases at J, with 12 bases between the two ends. As DNA, the CDR3 is TGTGCCAGCAGCGTGGGGGGGCAGGACTACGAGCAGTACTTC. This sequence encodes CASSVGGQDYEQYF.

This clone came up once. The V gene is TRBV30, the J gene TRBJ2-2; 8 bases are shared with TRBD1. Germline V lookup: CDR1 GTSNPN, CDR2 SVGIG (reference sequence). The J segment lost 1 base and the V segment lost 5 bases, leaving 0 bases of the junction unmatched. This CDR3 region has 13 residues. This chain's CDR3 is CAWGTGNTGELFF. The CDR3 coding sequence is TGTGCCTGGGGGACAGGGAACACCGGGGAGCTGTTTTTT.

The chain uses TRBV5-6 and TRBJ1-1; no clear D gene. The CDR3 consists of 13 residues. Trimming pared 0 bases from V and 1 base from J, leaving 4 bases between. Germline V gene lookup returns CDR1 SGHDT and CDR2 YYEEEE. Here the CDR3 reads CASSLDPNTEAFF. The CDR3 DNA sequence: TGTGCCAGCAGCTTGGACCCGAACACTGAAGCTTTCTTT.

The genes are TRBV4-1 and TRBJ2-7, with D perhaps being TRBD1 or TRBD2 (6 bases each). Trimming removed 2 bases at V and 2 bases at J, with 16 bases between. The CDR3 is made up of 16 amino acids. Germline V gives CDR1 MGHRA, CDR2 YSYEKL. CDR3 sequence: CASSQSGAPSTYEQYF. The CDR3 coding sequence is TGCGCCAGCAGCCAATCGGGGGCCCCTTCTACCTACGAGCAGTACTTC.

The rearrangement uses TRBV3-1 (or the pseudogene TRBV3-2) and TRBJ2-3, with D perhaps being TRBD1 or TRBD2 (6 bases each). Trimming pared 0 bases from V and 1 base from J, leaving 20 bases between. The CDR3 has 19 residues. Germline V lookup: CDR1 LGHDT, CDR2 YNNKEL (reference sequence). The CDR3 loop reads CASSQDYGFSGAGTDTQYF. The CDR3, as DNA: TGTGCCAGCAGCCAAGATTATGGTTTCTCGGGGGCGGGCACAGATACGCAGTATTTT.

This chain joins TRBV5-1 and TRBJ1-1; 7 bases agree with TRBD1. This CDR3 has 14 amino acids. Unmatched junction bases numbered 3, after V lost 4 bases and J lost 0 bases. Per the germline V gene, CDR1 is SGHRS and CDR2 is YFSETQ. Here the CDR3 DNA reads TGCGCCAGCAGCGCCGGACAGGTGAACACTGAAGCTTTCTTT. Translating gives CASSAGQVNTEAFF. The full variable domain, rest sourced from reference TRBV5-1 and TRBJ1-1, is KAGVTQTPRYLIKTRGQQVTLSCSPISGHRSVSWYQQTPGQGLQFLFEYFSETQRNKGNFPGRFSGRQFSNSRSEMNVSTLELGDSALYLCASSAGQVNTEAFFGQGTRLTVV.

The J gene is TRBJ2-7, the V gene TRBV2; D is possibly TRBD1 or TRBD2 (5 bases each). Between the trimmed V and J ends, which lost 4 bases and 1 base, there was a span of 14 bases. The CDR3 has 15 amino acids. Germline CDR1 SNHLY, CDR2 FYNNEI. The CDR3 DNA follows: TGTGCCAGCAGTGCAACCCGGGACGGATCCTACGAGCAGTACTTC. It codes for CASSATRDGSYEQYF. Based on the CDR3 plus reference TRBV2 and TRBJ2-7, the full variable domain is EPEVTQTPSHQVTQMGQEVILRCVPISNHLYFYWYRQILGQKVEFLVSFYNNEISEKSEIFDDQFSVERPDGSNFTLKIRSTKLEDSAMYFCASSATRDGSYEQYFGPGTRLTVT.

V and J are TRBV2 and TRBJ2-7; D gene uncertain. The V gene's germline CDR1 is SNHLY and CDR2 FYNNEI. The CDR3 length is 11 residues. As DNA, the CDR3 is TGTGCCAGCAGTGAAGCGAACCCGATCGTAGTC. Its translation: CASSEANPIVV.

CDR3: CATNRGAEVAFF. The CDR3 DNA reads TGTGCCACGAACAGAGGGGCGGAGGTAGCTTTCTTT. The rearrangement links TRBV10-3 to TRBJ1-1, with D maybe TRBD1 (5 bases). Trimming removed 10 bases from V and 10 bases from J, with 19 bases in between. This CDR3 comprises 12 residues. CDR1 is ENHRY and CDR2 is SYGVKD in the germline V gene.

This rearrangement joins TRBV7-2 to TRBJ2-1; tentatively, D is TRBD2 (7 bases). The CDR3 loop spans 15 amino acids. Trimming took 1 base from V and 4 from J, leaving 11 bases between them. Germline CDR1 reads SGHTA; CDR2 reads FQGNSA. CDR3 sequence: CASSLEGEGYNEQFF. The CDR3, as DNA: TGTGCCAGCAGCTTAGAGGGGGAGGGGTACAATGAGCAGTTCTTC.

V is TRBV5-1 and J is TRBJ2-5; a possible D gene is TRBD1 (6 bases). The germline V gene encodes CDR1 SGHRS and CDR2 YFSETQ. The CDR3 extends over 13 amino acids. Trimming removed 5 bases from V and 5 bases from J, with 13 bases in between. The CDR3 coding sequence is TGCGCCAGCAGAACCGGACAGATTGAGACCCAGTACTTC. Its protein is CASRTGQIETQYF.

This sequence joins TRBV4-1 and TRBJ2-1; 12 bases line up with TRBD2. After removal of 5 bases from V and 12 bases from J, the junction contained 8 bases not matched to a gene. This CDR3 has 14 amino acids. Germline V gene lookup returns CDR1 MGHRA and CDR2 YSYEKL. Here the CDR3 reads CASSFRLAGVPQFF. The CDR3 DNA is TGCGCCAGCAGCTTTCGACTAGCGGGGGTACCGCAGTTCTTC.

This clone was seen just once. The chain couples TRBV30 to TRBJ2-2; TRBD1 aligns across 7 bases. J lost 5 bases, V lost 8 bases, and 17 bases had no gene match. This CDR3 is built from 16 residues. The germline CDR1 and CDR2 sequences are GTSNPN and SVGIG (reference sequence). The CDR3 sequence is CAGIPDRDSLTGELFF. In DNA form, the CDR3 reads TGTGCCGGTATACCGGACCGGGACAGCCTAACCGGGGAGCTGTTTTTT.

This chain connects TRBV7-9 to TRBJ1-1, with D hard to call. This CDR3 spans 14 amino acids. Germline loops: CDR1 SEHNR, CDR2 FQNEAQ (reference sequence). Trimming took 5 bases from V and 3 from J, leaving 13 bases between them. CDR3 nucleotide sequence: TGTGCCAGCAGCCGTAGCGGGGAGGACACTGAAGCTTTCTTT. Encoded protein: CASSRSGEDTEAFF.

The chain is built from TRBV5-1 and TRBJ2-7; D tentatively fits TRBD1 or TRBD2 (5 bases each). Deletions cut 3 bases from V and 0 bases from J, with 13 bases between. Germline V lookup: CDR1 SGHRS, CDR2 YFSETQ. CDR3 length: 15 residues. This CDR3 is CASSWDGLSSYEQYF. The CDR3 DNA is TGCGCCAGCAGCTGGGACGGACTGTCCTCCTACGAGCAGTACTTC.

This chain uses TRBV18 with TRBJ2-3; D is undetermined. The CDR3 covers 15 residues. The germline CDR1 and CDR2 sequences are KGHSH and LQKENI. V lost 3 bases and J 4 bases, leaving 14 bases between the germline ends. The CDR3 DNA follows: TGTGCCAGCTCACCTAACAGTCTCAGCGCAGATACGCAGTATTTT. Protein: CASSPNSLSADTQYF. Full variable domain (rest looked up from reference TRBV18 and TRBJ2-3): NAGVMQNPRHLVRRRGQEARLRCSPMKGHSHVYWYRQLPEEGLKFMVYLQKENIIDESGMPKERFSAEFPKEGPSILRIQQVVRGDSAAYFCASSPNSLSADTQYFGPGTRLTVL.

For the CDR3, the DNA is TGTGCCAGCAGCGTAGGTAGCGGGAGCACAGATACGCAGTATTTT. Its protein product is CASSVGSGSTDTQYF. The chain recombines TRBV9 with TRBJ2-3; 7 bases are a match to TRBD2. Germline V gives CDR1 SGDLS, CDR2 YYNGEE. J gave up 0 bases and V 0 bases, and 1 base lay outside the gene matches. The CDR3 sequence is 15 residues long.

A single count supports this clone. V gene TRBV7-8 combines with J gene TRBJ2-7, with 12 bases matching TRBD2. The junction had 0 bases not matched to a gene; V was cut back by 1 base and J by 2 bases. Germline CDR1 and CDR2: SGHVS and FQNEAQ. This CDR3 is built from 15 residues. CDR3: CASSLGTSGTYEQYF. The CDR3 nucleotides are TGTGCCAGCAGCTTAGGGACTAGCGGGACCTACGAGCAGTACTTC.

The J gene is TRBJ1-2, the V gene TRBV19, with D maybe TRBD1 (5 bases). Germline values: CDR1 LNHDA, CDR2 SQIVND (reference sequence). Trimming took off 10 bases at V and 4 bases at J, with 19 bases between the two ends. This CDR3 spans 14 amino acids. The CDR3 loop is CATQSRHRTYGYTF. For the CDR3, the DNA is TGTGCCACCCAAAGCCGGCACAGGACCTATGGCTACACCTTC.

About this clone: This CDR3 is also generated by other DNA sequences in the sample. The chain couples TRBV10-3 to TRBJ1-1; D gene uncertain. CDR1 and CDR2 from the germline V gene are ENHRY and SYGVKD. The V gene lost 4 bases and the J gene lost 1 base, with 10 bases spanning the gap. The CDR3 extends over 14 amino acids. CDR3: CAISGTGGNTEAFF. The CDR3 bases are TGTGCCATCAGTGGGACGGGCGGGAACACTGAAGCTTTCTTT.

This clone was seen a handful of times. The chain links TRBV30 to TRBJ1-1, with D unclear. Looked up from germline, CDR1 is GTSNPN and CDR2 is SVGIG (reference sequence). This CDR3 is built from 12 residues. The V end lost 4 bases, the J end lost 5 bases, and 11 bases lay between the germline ends. The CDR3 region has the DNA TGTGCCTGGAACGGCCCCGGGACTGAAGCTTTCTTT. This codes for CAWNGPGTEAFF.

The chain links TRBV5-4 to TRBJ2-7; TRBD1 might be the D (6 bases). V was clipped by 0 bases and J by 4 bases, with 17 bases between them. This CDR3 is 16 amino acids long. The V gene's germline CDR1 is SGHNT and CDR2 YYREEE (reference sequence). Here the CDR3 DNA reads TGTGCCAGCAGCTTGGAGGTGAACAGGGCGAGGTACGAGCAGTACTTC. It codes for CASSLEVNRARYEQYF.

The chain links TRBV2 to TRBJ2-7; D call uncertain. Germline V gives CDR1 SNHLY, CDR2 FYNNEI. Trimming removed 6 bases at V and 3 bases at J, with 9 bases between. This CDR3 region has 12 residues. The chain's CDR3 is CASSQLNYEQYF. Written as DNA, the CDR3 is TGTGCCAGCAGCCAGTTAAACTACGAGCAGTACTTC.

J is TRBJ2-3 and V is TRBV15, with D possibly being TRBD2 (5 bases). CDR3 length: 17 amino acids. In germline, CDR1 is LNHNV, CDR2 YYDKDF (reference sequence). V was cut by 0 bases and J by 2 bases, with 15 bases left in between. CDR3 nucleotide sequence: TGTGCCACCAGCAGAGATCGGGTCGGGGTATACACAGATACGCAGTATTTT. This translates into CATSRDRVGVYTDTQYF. Full variable domain (remainder filled in from reference TRBV15 and TRBJ2-3): DAMVIQNPRYQVTQFGKPVTLSCSQTLNHNVMYWYQQKSSQAPKLLFHYYDKDFNNEADTPDNFQSRRPNTSFCFLDIRSPGLGDTAMYLCATSRDRVGVYTDTQYFGPGTRLTVL.

The chain is built from TRBV5-1 and TRBJ2-3; D is possibly TRBD1 (5 bases). V was cut by 1 base and J by 3 bases, with 9 bases left in between. The CDR3 is 14 residues long. Germline-derived CDR1 and CDR2 are SGHRS and YFSETQ. The CDR3: CASSLQGTTDTQYF. In DNA, the CDR3 is TGCGCCAGCAGCTTGCAGGGTACAACAGATACGCAGTATTTT.

V usage is TRBV10-3 and J usage is TRBJ2-3; 8 bases match TRBD1. CDR1 and CDR2 from the germline V gene are ENHRY and SYGVKD. The trim removed 1 base at V and 10 bases at J, leaving 4 bases unmatched. This CDR3 spans 13 amino acids. The CDR3 here is CAISELQGVAQYF. The DNA of the CDR3 is TGTGCCATCAGTGAGTTACAGGGGGTTGCGCAGTATTTT.

V is TRBV5-1 and J is TRBJ2-5, with 10 positions matching TRBD2. There are 16 residues in the CDR3. Per germline, CDR1 SGHRS and CDR2 YFSETQ. The trim removed 6 bases at V and 5 bases at J, leaving 13 bases unmatched. CDR3 protein: CASNLGASGSSETQYF. The CDR3 DNA reads as TGCGCCAGCAACCTTGGGGCTAGCGGGAGCAGCGAGACCCAGTACTTC.